There are a few counts of the clone carrying this TCR beta chain. One base away lies a much larger clone, so this may be a sequencing read error. This sample is drawn from a study of human T cells and chemical hapten exposure. Time point specified: patch test 2, 6 weeks after DPC sensitization. Described treatment: therapeutic diphenylcyclopropenone sensitization with weekly scalp DPC. The CDR3 sequence is 14 residues long. Germline V CDR1 and CDR2: SQVTM, ANQGSEA. The study used a library that attached unique molecular identifiers to individual cDNA molecules. TCRdb reanalysed the RACE reads using MiXCR and keeps one entry per CDR3 protein. This sample has about 110,000 distinct CDR3 sequences, with 9.2% found just once.

This clonotype was sampled from a woman in her forties with alopecia areata. Some clones in this sample may be carry-over from other donors' samples. The rearrangement uses TRBV29-1 and TRBJ2-2; D possibly matches TRBD1 or TRBD2 (5 bases each). The material sequenced was whole blood, taken in connection with sensitization to the hapten diphenylcyclopropenone (DPC). This CDR3 reads CSVDRGEGTGEQFF. CDR3 nucleotides: TGCAGCGTTGATCGGGGAGAGGGGACCGGGGAGCAGTTTTTT.